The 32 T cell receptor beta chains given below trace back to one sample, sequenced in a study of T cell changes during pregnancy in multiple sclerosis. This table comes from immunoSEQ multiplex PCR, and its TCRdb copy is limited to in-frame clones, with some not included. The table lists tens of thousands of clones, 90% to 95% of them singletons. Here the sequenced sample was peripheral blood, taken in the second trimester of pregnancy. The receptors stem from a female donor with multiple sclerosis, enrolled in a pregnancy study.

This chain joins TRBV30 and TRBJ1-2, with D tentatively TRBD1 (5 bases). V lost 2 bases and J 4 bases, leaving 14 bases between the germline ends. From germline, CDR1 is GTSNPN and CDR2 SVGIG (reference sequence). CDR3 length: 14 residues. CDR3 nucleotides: TGTGCCTGGAGTCCCCGCGGGGGGAGCTATGGCTACACCTTC. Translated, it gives CAWSPRGGSYGYTF.

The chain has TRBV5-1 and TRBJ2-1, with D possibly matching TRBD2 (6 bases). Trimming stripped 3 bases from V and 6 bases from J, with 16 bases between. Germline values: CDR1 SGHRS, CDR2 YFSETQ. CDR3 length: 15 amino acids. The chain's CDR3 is CASSSGTPGSNEQFF. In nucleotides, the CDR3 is TGCGCCAGCAGCTCCGGGACTCCTGGCAGCAATGAGCAGTTCTTC.

DNA for the CDR3: TGTGCCAGTGTTGGTATAGGGGAGGCTAACTATGGCTACACCTTC. Amino acid sequence: CASVGIGEANYGYTF. The chain couples TRBV19 to TRBJ1-2, with D maybe TRBD1 (5 bases). Germline CDR1 reads LNHDA; CDR2 reads SQIVND (reference sequence). The CDR3 runs to 15 residues. Trimming removed 8 bases at V and 0 bases at J, with 16 bases between.

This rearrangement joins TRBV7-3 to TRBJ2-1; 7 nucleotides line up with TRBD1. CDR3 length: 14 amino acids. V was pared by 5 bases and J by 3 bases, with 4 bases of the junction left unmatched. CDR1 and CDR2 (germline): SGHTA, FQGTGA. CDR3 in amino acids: CASSPRDSYNEQFF. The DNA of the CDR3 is TGTGCCAGCAGCCCCCGGGACAGCTACAATGAGCAGTTCTTC.

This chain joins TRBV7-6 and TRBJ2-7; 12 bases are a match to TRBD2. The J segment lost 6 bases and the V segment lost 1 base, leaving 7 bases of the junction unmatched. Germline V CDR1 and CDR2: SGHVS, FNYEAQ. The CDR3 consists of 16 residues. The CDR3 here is CASSLGLAGATGEQYF. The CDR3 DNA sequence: TGTGCCAGCAGCTTAGGACTAGCGGGAGCTACGGGCGAGCAGTACTTC.

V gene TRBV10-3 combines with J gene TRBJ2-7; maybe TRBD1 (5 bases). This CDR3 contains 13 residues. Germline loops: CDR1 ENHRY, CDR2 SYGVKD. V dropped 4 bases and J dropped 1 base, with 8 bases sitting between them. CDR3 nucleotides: TGTGCCATCAGTGGACAGCCTTCCTACGAGCAGTACTTC. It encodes CAISGQPSYEQYF.

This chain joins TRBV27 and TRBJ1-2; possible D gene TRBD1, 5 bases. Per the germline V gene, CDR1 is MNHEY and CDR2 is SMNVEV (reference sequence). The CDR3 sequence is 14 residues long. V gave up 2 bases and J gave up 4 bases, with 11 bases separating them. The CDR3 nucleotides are TGTGCCAGCAGTTTAACAGGACGTCCCTATGGCTACACCTTC. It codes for CASSLTGRPYGYTF.

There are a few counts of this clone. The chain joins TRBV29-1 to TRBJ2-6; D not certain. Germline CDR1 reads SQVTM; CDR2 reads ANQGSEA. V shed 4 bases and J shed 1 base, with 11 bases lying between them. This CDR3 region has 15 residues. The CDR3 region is CSVAQIESGANVLTF. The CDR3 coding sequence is TGCAGCGTTGCACAGATTGAGTCTGGGGCCAACGTCCTGACTTTC.

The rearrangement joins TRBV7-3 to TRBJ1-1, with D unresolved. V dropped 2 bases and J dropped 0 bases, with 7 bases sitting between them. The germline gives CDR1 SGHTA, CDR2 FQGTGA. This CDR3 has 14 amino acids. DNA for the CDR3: TGTGCCAGCAGCTTATCCTACCTGAACACTGAAGCTTTCTTT. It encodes CASSLSYLNTEAFF. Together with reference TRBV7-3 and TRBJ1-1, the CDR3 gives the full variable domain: GAGVSQTPSNKVTEKGKYVELRCDPISGHTALYWYRQSLGQGPEFLIYFQGTGAADDSGLPNDRFFAVRPEGSVSTLKIQRTERGDSAVYLCASSLSYLNTEAFFGQGTRLTVV.

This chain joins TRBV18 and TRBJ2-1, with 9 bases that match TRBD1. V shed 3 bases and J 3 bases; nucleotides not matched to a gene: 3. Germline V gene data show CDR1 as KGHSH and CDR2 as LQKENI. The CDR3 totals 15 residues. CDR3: CASSPGTGFYNEQFF. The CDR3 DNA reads TGTGCCAGCTCACCGGGGACAGGGTTCTACAATGAGCAGTTCTTC. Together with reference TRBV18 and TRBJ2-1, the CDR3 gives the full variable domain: NAGVMQNPRHLVRRRGQEARLRCSPMKGHSHVYWYRQLPEEGLKFMVYLQKENIIDESGMPKERFSAEFPKEGPSILRIQQVVRGDSAAYFCASSPGTGFYNEQFFGPGTRLTVL.

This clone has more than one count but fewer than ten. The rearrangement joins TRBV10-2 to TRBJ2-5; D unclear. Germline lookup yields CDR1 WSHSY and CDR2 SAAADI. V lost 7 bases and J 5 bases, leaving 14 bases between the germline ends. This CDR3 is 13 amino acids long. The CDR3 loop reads CASTPGSLETQYF. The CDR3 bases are TGCGCCAGCACCCCAGGCTCGTTGGAGACCCAGTACTTC.

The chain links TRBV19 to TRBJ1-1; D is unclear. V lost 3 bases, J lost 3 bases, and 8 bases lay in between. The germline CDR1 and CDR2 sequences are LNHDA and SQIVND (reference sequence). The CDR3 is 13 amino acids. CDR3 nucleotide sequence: TGTGCCAGTAGTATTGCGGCAGACACTGAAGCTTTCTTT. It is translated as CASSIAADTEAFF.

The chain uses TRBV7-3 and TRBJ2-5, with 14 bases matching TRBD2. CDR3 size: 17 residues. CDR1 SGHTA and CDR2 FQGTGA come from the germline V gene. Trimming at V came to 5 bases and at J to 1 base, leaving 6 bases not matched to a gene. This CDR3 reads CASSPRLAGGIQETQYF. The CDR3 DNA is TGTGCCAGCAGCCCTCGACTAGCGGGGGGGATCCAAGAGACCCAGTACTTC.

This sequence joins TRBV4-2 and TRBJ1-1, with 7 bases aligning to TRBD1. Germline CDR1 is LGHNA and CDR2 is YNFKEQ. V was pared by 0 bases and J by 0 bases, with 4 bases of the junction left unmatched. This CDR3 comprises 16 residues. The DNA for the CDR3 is TGTGCCAGCAGCCAAGAAATTACAGGGGTGAACACTGAAGCTTTCTTT. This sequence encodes CASSQEITGVNTEAFF.

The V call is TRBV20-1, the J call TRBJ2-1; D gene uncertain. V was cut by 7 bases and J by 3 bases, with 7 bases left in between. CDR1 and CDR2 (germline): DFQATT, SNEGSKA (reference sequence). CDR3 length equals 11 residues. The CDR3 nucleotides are TGCAGTGGCGCGGACTACAATGAGCAGTTCTTC. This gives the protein CSGADYNEQFF.

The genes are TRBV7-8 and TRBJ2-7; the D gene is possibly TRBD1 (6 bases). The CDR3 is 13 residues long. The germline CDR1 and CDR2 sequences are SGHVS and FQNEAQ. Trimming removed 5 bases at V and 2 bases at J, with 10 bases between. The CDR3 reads CASSRDIAYEQYF. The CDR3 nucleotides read TGTGCCAGCAGCCGGGACATAGCCTACGAGCAGTACTTC.

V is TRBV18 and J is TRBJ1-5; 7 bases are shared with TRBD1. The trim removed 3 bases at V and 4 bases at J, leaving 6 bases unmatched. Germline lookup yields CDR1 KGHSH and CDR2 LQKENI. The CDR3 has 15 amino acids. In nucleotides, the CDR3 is TGTGCCAGCTCACCCGTTTCAGGGGGAAATCAGCCCCAGCATTTT. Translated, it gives CASSPVSGGNQPQHF.

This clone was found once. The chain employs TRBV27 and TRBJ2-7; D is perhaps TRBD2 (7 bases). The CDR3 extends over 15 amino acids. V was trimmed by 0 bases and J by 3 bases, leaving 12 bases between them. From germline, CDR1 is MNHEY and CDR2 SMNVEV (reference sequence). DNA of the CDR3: TGTGCCAGCAGTTTATCGCCGGGGGGCATCTACGAGCAGTACTTC. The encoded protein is CASSLSPGGIYEQYF.

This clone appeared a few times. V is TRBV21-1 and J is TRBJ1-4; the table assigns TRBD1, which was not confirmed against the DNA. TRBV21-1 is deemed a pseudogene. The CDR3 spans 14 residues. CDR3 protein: CATPTGTDNEKLFF. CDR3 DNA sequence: TGTGCCACGCCCACCGGGACAGATAATGAAAAACTGTTTTTT.

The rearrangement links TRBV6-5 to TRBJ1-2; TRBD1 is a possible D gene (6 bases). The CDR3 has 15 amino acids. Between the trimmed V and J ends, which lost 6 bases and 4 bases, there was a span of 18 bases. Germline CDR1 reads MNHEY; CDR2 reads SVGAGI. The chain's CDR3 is CASRAAWTAIYGYTF. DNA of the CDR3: TGTGCCAGCAGAGCGGCCTGGACAGCGATCTATGGCTACACCTTC.

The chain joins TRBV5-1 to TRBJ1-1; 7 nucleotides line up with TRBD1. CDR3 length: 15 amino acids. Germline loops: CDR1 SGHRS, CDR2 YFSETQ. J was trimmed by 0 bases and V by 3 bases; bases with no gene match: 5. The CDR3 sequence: CASSWGDRMNTEAFF. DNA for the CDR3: TGCGCCAGCAGCTGGGGGGACAGAATGAACACTGAAGCTTTCTTT.

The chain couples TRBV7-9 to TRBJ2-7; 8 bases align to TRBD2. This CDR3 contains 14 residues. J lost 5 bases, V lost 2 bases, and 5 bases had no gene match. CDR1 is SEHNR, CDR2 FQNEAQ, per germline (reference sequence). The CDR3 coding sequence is TGTGCCAGCAGCTTATCAGGGCGGGAGGACGAGCAGTACTTC. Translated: CASSLSGREDEQYF.

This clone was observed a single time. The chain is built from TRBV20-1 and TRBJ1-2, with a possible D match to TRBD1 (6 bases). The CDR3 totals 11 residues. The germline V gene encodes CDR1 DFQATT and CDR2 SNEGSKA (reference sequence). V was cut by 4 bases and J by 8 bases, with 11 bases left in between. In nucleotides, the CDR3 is TGCAGTGCTAAACAGGGATACGGCTACACCTTC. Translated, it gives CSAKQGYGYTF.

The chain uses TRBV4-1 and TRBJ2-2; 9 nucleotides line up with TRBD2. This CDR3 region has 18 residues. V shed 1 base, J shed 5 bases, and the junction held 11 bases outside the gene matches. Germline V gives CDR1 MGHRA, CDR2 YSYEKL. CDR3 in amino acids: CASSQVHSAGGLTGELFF. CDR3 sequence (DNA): TGCGCCAGCAGCCAAGTGCATTCAGCGGGGGGACTGACCGGGGAGCTGTTTTTT.

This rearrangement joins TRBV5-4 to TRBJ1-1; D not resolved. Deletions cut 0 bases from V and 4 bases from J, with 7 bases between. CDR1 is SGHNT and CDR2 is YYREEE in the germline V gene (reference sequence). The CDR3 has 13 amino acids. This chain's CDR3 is CASSLEQFTEAFF. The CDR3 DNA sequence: TGTGCCAGCAGCTTGGAACAGTTCACTGAAGCTTTCTTT.

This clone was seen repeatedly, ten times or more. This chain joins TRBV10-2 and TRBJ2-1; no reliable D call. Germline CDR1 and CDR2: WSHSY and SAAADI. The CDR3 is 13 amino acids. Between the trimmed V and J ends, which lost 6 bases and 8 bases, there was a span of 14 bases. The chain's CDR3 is CASSLSLADEQFF. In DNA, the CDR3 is TGCGCCAGCAGCCTCTCTCTGGCCGATGAGCAGTTCTTC.

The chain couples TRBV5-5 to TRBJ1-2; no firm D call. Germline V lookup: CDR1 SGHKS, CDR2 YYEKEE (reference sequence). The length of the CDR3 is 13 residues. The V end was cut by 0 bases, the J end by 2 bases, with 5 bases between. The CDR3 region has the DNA TGTGCCAGCAGCTTGGATACAAACTATGGCTACACCTTC. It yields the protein CASSLDTNYGYTF.

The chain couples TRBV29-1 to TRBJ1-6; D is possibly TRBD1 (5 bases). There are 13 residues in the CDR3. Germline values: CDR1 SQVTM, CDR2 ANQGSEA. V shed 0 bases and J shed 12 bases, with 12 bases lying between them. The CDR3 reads CSVEEGLGGPLHF. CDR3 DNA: TGCAGCGTTGAAGAGGGGCTTGGTGGACCCCTCCACTTT.

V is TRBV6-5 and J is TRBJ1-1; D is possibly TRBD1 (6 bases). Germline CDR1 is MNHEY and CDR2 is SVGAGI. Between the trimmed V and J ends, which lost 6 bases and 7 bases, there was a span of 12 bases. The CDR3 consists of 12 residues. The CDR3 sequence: CASSPQGNEAFF. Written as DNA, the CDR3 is TGTGCCAGCAGCCCACAGGGAAATGAAGCTTTCTTT.

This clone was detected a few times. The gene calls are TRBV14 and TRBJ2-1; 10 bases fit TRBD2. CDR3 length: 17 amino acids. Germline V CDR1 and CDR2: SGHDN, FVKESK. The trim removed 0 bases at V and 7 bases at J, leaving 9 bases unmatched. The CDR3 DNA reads TGTGCCAGCAGCCAAGATCCCAGCGGGAGGGCCGAGAATGAGCAGTTCTTC. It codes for CASSQDPSGRAENEQFF. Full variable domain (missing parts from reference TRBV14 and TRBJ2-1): EAGVTQFPSHSVIEKGQTVTLRCDPISGHDNLYWYRRVMGKEIKFLLHFVKESKQDESGMPNNRFLAERTGGTYSTLKVQPAELEDSGVYFCASSQDPSGRAENEQFFGPGTRLTVL.

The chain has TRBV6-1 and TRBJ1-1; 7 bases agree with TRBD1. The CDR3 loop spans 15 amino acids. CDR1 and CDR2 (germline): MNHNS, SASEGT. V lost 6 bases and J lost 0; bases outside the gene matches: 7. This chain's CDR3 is CASRLPGQMNTEAFF. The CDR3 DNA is TGTGCCAGCAGGTTACCGGGACAGATGAACACTGAAGCTTTCTTT.

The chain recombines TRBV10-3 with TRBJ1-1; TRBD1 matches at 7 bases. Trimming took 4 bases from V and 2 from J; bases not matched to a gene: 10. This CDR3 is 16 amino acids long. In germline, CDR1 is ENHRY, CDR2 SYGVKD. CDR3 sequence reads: CAISVSTGALNTEAFF. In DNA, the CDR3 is TGTGCCATCAGTGTTTCAACAGGGGCCTTAAACACTGAAGCTTTCTTT.